This T cell receptor (beta chain) was profiled in a study of T cell responses to AZD1222 COVID-19 vaccine. Sequencing used immunoSEQ multiplex PCR; TCRdb keeps in-frame clones, though not all of them. The table has 90,000 to 110,000 clones, 88% seen once. This CDR3 comprises 13 residues. Trimming pared 7 bases from V and 5 bases from J, leaving 12 bases between. The sequence came from an adult in good health. The source was peripheral blood, collected on day 0 of AZD1222 vaccination. The chain combines TRBV12-3 or TRBV12-4 with TRBJ2-1; D is possibly TRBD2 (6 bases). The CDR3 reads CASNRDFNNEQFF. The CDR3 coding sequence is TGTGCCAGCAATCGGGACTTCAACAATGAGCAGTTCTTC.